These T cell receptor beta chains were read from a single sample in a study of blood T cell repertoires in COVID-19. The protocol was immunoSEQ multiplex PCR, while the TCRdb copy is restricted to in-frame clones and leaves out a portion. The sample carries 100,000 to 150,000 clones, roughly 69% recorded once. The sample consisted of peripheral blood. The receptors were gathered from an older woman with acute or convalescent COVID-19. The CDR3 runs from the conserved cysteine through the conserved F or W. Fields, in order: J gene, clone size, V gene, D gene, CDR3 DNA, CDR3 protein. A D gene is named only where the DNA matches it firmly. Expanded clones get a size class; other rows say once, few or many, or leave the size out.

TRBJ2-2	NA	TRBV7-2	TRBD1	TGTGCCAGCAGCCTACAGGGGGACGGGGAGCTGTTTTTT	CASSLQGDGELFF
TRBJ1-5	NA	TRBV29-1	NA	TGCAGCGGGGGTAGTCAGCCCCAGCATTTT	CSGGSQPQHF
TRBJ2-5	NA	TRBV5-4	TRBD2	TGTGCCAGCAGCCCAAGCGGGAGGGCCGGGGAGACCCAGTACTTC	CASSPSGRAGETQYF
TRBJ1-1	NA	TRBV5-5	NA	TGTGCCAGCAGACCACAGGGTGGCACTGAAGCTTTCTTT	CASRPQGGTEAFF
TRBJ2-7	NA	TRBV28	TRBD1	TGTGCCAGCAGTTTGGGGACAGACCGCTACGAGCAGTACTTC	CASSLGTDRYEQYF
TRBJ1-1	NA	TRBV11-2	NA	TGTGCCAGCAGCTTCCCAACAGGGAAAGGAGCGAACACTGAAGCTTTCTTT	CASSFPTGKGANTEAFF
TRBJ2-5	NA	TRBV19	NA	TGTGCCAGTAGTATGTCCGGGGGAAAGGTTACCCAGTACTTC	CASSMSGGKVTQYF
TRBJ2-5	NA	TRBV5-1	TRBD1	TGCGCCAGCAGCTCGGGGGGACAGGGGGCGGAAGAGACCCAGTACTTC	CASSSGGQGAEETQYF
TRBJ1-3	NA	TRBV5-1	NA	TGCGCCAGCAGCTTGGGAAACTCCCATCACTCTGGAAACACCATATATTTT	CASSLGNSHHSGNTIYF
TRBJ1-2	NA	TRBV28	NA	TGTGCCAGCAGTTTGAACTGGGGGGGCTATGGCTACACCTTC	CASSLNWGGYGYTF
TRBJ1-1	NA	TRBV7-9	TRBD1	TGTGCCAGCAGCATCATAACCGGGACAGGGAACACTGAAGCTTTCTTT	CASSIITGTGNTEAFF
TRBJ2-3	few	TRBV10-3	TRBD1	TGTGCCATCAGTGAGTCGTGGACAGGGGGCGATACGCAGTATTTT	CAISESWTGGDTQYF
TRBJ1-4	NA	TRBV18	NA	TGTGCCAGCTCACCACGGGAGGGGGAAAAACTGTTTTTT	CASSPREGEKLFF
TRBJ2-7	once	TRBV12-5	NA	TGTGCTAGTGGTTACCCTGCGGGCGAGCAGTACTTC	CASGYPAGEQYF
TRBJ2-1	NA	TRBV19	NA	TGTGCCAGTAGACGGGGAACCTACAATGAGCAGTTCTTC	CASRRGTYNEQFF
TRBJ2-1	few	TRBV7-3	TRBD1	TGTGCCAGCAGCTTAACAGGGGGCGCGAGGAATGAGCAGTTCTTC	CASSLTGGARNEQFF
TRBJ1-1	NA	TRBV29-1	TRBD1	TGCAGCGTTCGGACAGGGGAGAACACTGAAGCTTTCTTT	CSVRTGENTEAFF
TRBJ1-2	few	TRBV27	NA	TGTGCCAGCAGTTTAAAACCGACAGTAGCTCCCCCTTATGGCTACACCTTC	CASSLKPTVAPPYGYTF
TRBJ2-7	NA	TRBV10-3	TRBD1	TGTGCCATCCGGACAGGGGGAAACGAGCAGTACTTC	CAIRTGGNEQYF
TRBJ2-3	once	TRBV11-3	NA	TGTGCCAGCAGCAAGTTAGGCACAGATACGCAGTATTTT	CASSKLGTDTQYF
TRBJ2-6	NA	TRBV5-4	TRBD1	TGTGCCAGCAGCTCGGGGACAGGGAAAGGCTGGGCCAACGTCCTGACTTTC	CASSSGTGKGWANVLTF
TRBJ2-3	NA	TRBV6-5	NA	TGTGCCCGAAAGGGACTGGTAAACACAGATACGCAGTATTTT	CARKGLVNTDTQYF
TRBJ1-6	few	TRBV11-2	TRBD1	TGTGCCAGCAGCTTAGGGGGACAGGGTAATTCACCCCTCCACTTT	CASSLGGQGNSPLHF
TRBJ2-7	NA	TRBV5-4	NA	TGTGCCAGCAGCTTATTCTCCGGGATTGGTACCTACGAGCAGTACTTC	CASSLFSGIGTYEQYF
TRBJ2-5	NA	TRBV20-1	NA	TGCAGTGCTAGTCGGGGAGAGGAGACCCAGTACTTC	CSASRGEETQYF
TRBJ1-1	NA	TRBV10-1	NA	TGCGCCAGCAGTGAGTCGAAGGGGAAGGTCACTGAAGCTTTCTTT	CASSESKGKVTEAFF
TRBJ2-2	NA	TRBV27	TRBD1	TGTGCCAGCAGGCGGGGACAGGGTACCGGGGAGCTGTTTTTT	CASRRGQGTGELFF
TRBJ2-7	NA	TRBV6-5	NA	TGTGCCAGCAGTTACTCCCTAGACGGCTACGAGCAGTACTTC	CASSYSLDGYEQYF
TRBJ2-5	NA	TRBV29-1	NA	TGCAGCGTTGTTTCGGGTATCCTGGTGGAGACCCAGTACTTC	CSVVSGILVETQYF
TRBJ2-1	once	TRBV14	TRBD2	TGTGCCAGCAGCCACCTCTCTAGCGGGAGATGGAGTGAGCAGTTCTTC	CASSHLSSGRWSEQFF
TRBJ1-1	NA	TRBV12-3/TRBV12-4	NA	TGTGCCAGCAGTATCAACATGGGGCCAGCTTTCTTT	CASSINMGPAFF
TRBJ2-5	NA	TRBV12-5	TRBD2	TGTGCTAGTGGTTTGGGACTAGCGGGAGGGGAGACCCAGTACTTC	CASGLGLAGGETQYF
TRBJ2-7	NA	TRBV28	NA	TGTGCCAGCAGCCCCGACACCCTGGGCGAGCAGTACTTC	CASSPDTLGEQYF
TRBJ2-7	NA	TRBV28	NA	TGTGCCAGCAGTTTATTCGTCAGGTTTTACGAGCAGTACTTC	CASSLFVRFYEQYF
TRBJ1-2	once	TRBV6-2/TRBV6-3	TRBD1	TGTGCCAGCAGTATCGGGACAGGGGGCCTCTATGGCTACACCTTC	CASSIGTGGLYGYTF
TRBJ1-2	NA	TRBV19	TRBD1	TGTGCCAGTAGTATTGTCGGACAGGTCTATGGCTACACCTTC	CASSIVGQVYGYTF
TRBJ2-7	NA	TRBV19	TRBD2	TGTGCCAGTAGGGGACTAGCGGGAGTGGACGAGCAGTACTTC	CASRGLAGVDEQYF
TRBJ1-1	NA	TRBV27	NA	TGTGCCAGCAGTTTAGATGTGGGGAGTGAAGCTTTCTTT	CASSLDVGSEAFF
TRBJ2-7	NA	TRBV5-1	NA	TGCGCCAGCAGCTTGGACTTCTCCTACGAGCAGTACTTC	CASSLDFSYEQYF
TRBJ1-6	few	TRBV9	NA	TGTGCCAGCAGCCTGGCAGGGGAAAATTCACCCCTCCACTTT	CASSLAGENSPLHF
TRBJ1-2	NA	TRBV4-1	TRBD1	TGCGCCAGCAGCCAAGAATTGTCTTTTCACAGGGGACGGTTTGGCTACACCTTC	CASSQELSFHRGRFGYTF
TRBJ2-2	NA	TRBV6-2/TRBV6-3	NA	TGTGCCAGCAGTTACTCAGCCGAAACCGGGGAGCTGTTTTTT	CASSYSAETGELFF
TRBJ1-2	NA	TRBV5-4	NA	TGTGCCAGCAGAAATCGACAGAAATATGGCTACACCTTC	CASRNRQKYGYTF
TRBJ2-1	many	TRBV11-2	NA	TGTGCCAGCAGCCCAGGAGGCGGGAGAGGGGGGGAATACTACAATGAGCAGTTCTTC	CASSPGGGRGGEYYNEQFF
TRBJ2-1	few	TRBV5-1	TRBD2	TGCGCCAGCAGCTCGGGACTAGCGGGACGCCCTGGCTCCTACAATGAGCAGTTCTTC	CASSSGLAGRPGSYNEQFF
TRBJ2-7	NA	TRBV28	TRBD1	TGTGCCAGCAGTTTATTGTGGACAGGGGGTTCCTACGAACAGTACTTC	CASSLLWTGGSYEQYF
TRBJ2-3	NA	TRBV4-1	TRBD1	TGCGCCAGCAACCCGACAGGGGGCGAGGCAGATACGCAGTATTTT	CASNPTGGEADTQYF
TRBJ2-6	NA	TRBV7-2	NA	TGTGCCAGCGCGCATTCCGGGGCCAACGTCCTGACTTTC	CASAHSGANVLTF
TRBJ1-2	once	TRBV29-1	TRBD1	TGCAGCGTTGACGCGGGAGGGGGCATAGGGTATGGCTACACCTTC	CSVDAGGGIGYGYTF
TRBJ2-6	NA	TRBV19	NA	TGTGCCAGTACCCCGTATGACAGCCAAGTCTCTGGGGCCAACGTCCTGACTTTC	CASTPYDSQVSGANVLTF
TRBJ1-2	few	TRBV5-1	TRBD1	TGCGCCAGCAGCTTTACAGGGGGCGCGGGTGGCTACACCTTC	CASSFTGGAGGYTF
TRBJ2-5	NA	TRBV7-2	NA	TGTGCCAGCAGCTTAGGTTTAGGACAGCAAGAGACCCAGTACTTC	CASSLGLGQQETQYF
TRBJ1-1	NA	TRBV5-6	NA	TGTGCCAGCAGCTTTGTGACAGTGAACACTGAAGCTTTCTTT	CASSFVTVNTEAFF
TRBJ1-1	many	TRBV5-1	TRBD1	TGCGCCAGCAGCTTTGGACAGGGGACGGTGAACACTGAAGCTTTCTTT	CASSFGQGTVNTEAFF
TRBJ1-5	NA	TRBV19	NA	TGTGCCAGTAGCGGGAGGCGGGGGGGACAGCCCCAGCATTTT	CASSGRRGGQPQHF
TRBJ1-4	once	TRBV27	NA	TGTGCCAGCAGTTTTAGGGAGCGCGAAAAACTGTTTTTT	CASSFREREKLFF
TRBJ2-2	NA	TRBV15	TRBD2	TGTGCCACCAGCCCCATAGCGGGAGGGCCTGCCGGGGAGCTGTTTTTT	CATSPIAGGPAGELFF
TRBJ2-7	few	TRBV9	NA	TGTGCCAGCAGCGTAGGACCAGACTTGTCCTACGAGCAGTACTTC	CASSVGPDLSYEQYF